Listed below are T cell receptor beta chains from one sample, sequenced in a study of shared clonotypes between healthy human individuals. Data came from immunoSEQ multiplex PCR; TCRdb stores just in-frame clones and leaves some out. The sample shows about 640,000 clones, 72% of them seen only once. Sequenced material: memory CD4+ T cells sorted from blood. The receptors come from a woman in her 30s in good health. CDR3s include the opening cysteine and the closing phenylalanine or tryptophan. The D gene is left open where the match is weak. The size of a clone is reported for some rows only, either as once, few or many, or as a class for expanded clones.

cdr3_nt: TGTGCCTGGGGCGAACAGGGTTTTGGCTATGGCTACACCTTC
cdr3_aa: CAWGEQGFGYGYTF
d_call: -
v_call: TRBV30
j_call: TRBJ1-2
clone_size: -

cdr3_nt: TGTGCCAGCAGTAGGGACAGGGGGCTGGGGGGCTACACCTTC
cdr3_aa: CASSRDRGLGGYTF
d_call: TRBD1
v_call: TRBV6-5
j_call: TRBJ1-2
clone_size: -

cdr3_nt: TGTGCCAGCCTCTGGGGACAGATCGGCAATCAGCCCCAGCATTTT
cdr3_aa: CASLWGQIGNQPQHF
d_call: TRBD1
v_call: TRBV28
j_call: TRBJ1-5
clone_size: -

cdr3_nt: TGTGCCAGCAGCCCAACCAGGGGCGCGGGACGCGAGCAGTACTTC
cdr3_aa: CASSPTRGAGREQYF
d_call: -
v_call: TRBV5-4
j_call: TRBJ2-7
clone_size: -

cdr3_nt: TGTGCCAGCAGACCGACAGACACCTATGGCTACACCTTC
cdr3_aa: CASRPTDTYGYTF
d_call: -
v_call: TRBV27
j_call: TRBJ1-2
clone_size: -

cdr3_nt: TGTGCCAGCAGCTTAGGGAGGACAGACTACGAGCAGTACTTC
cdr3_aa: CASSLGRTDYEQYF
d_call: -
v_call: TRBV7-2
j_call: TRBJ2-7
clone_size: -

cdr3_nt: TGTGCCAGCAGCTTAGGCGGGAGGTCTTCCTACGAGCAGTACTTC
cdr3_aa: CASSLGGRSSYEQYF
d_call: TRBD2
v_call: TRBV11-2
j_call: TRBJ2-7
clone_size: -

cdr3_nt: TGTGCCAGTAGTATGACCGGGGGAAGCAATCAGCCCCAGCATTTT
cdr3_aa: CASSMTGGSNQPQHF
d_call: -
v_call: TRBV19
j_call: TRBJ1-5
clone_size: -

cdr3_nt: TGTGCCAGCAGCTCAAACGTCGGGACAGGGGGCCGCGAGCAGTACTTC
cdr3_aa: CASSSNVGTGGREQYF
d_call: TRBD1
v_call: TRBV11-2
j_call: TRBJ2-7
clone_size: -

cdr3_nt: TGTGCCAGCAGCTTAGATCACAATGAGCAGTTCTTC
cdr3_aa: CASSLDHNEQFF
d_call: -
v_call: TRBV11-2
j_call: TRBJ2-1
clone_size: -

cdr3_nt: TGTGCCAGCAGTGTCGCCGGGGATGAGCAGTTCTTC
cdr3_aa: CASSVAGDEQFF
d_call: -
v_call: TRBV27
j_call: TRBJ2-1
clone_size: -

cdr3_nt: TGTGCCAGCAGTGCCGGGCCTCCCGGCGCTGAAGCTTTCTTT
cdr3_aa: CASSAGPPGAEAFF
d_call: -
v_call: TRBV2
j_call: TRBJ1-1
clone_size: -

cdr3_nt: TGTGCCAGCAGGCAGACTAGGGAGGGGGCCAATGAGCAGTTCTTC
cdr3_aa: CASRQTREGANEQFF
d_call: -
v_call: TRBV2
j_call: TRBJ2-1
clone_size: few

cdr3_nt: TGTGCCAGCAGCTTAACAGGGGCACTGAATCAGCCCCAGCATTTT
cdr3_aa: CASSLTGALNQPQHF
d_call: TRBD1
v_call: TRBV7-2
j_call: TRBJ1-5
clone_size: once

cdr3_nt: TGTGCCAGCAGTTCGGACGGAGCGAACACTGAAGCTTTCTTT
cdr3_aa: CASSSDGANTEAFF
d_call: -
v_call: TRBV6-5
j_call: TRBJ1-1
clone_size: -

cdr3_nt: TGTGCCAGCAGCTTGTCGGCTAGCGGGAGCGTTTATGAGCAGTTCTTC
cdr3_aa: CASSLSASGSVYEQFF
d_call: TRBD2
v_call: TRBV5-4
j_call: TRBJ2-1
clone_size: -

cdr3_nt: TGCGCCAGCAGTGATCCCACCTCCTACGAGCAGTACTTC
cdr3_aa: CASSDPTSYEQYF
d_call: -
v_call: TRBV10-2
j_call: TRBJ2-7
clone_size: -

cdr3_nt: TGTGCCAGCAGCCAAGACTTGTGGTCGACCCAGTACTTC
cdr3_aa: CASSQDLWSTQYF
d_call: -
v_call: TRBV14
j_call: TRBJ2-5
clone_size: once

cdr3_nt: TGTGCCAGCAGTGAAAAAACAGGGGTGCGGAACACTGAAGCTTTCTTT
cdr3_aa: CASSEKTGVRNTEAFF
d_call: TRBD1
v_call: TRBV25-1
j_call: TRBJ1-1
clone_size: -

cdr3_nt: TGTGCCAGCTCTTCCGGCGGGGAGCTGTTTTTT
cdr3_aa: CASSSGGELFF
d_call: -
v_call: TRBV18
j_call: TRBJ2-2
clone_size: -

cdr3_nt: TGTGCCAGCAGTGACCGCCGGACAGGGGCTAACTATGGCTACACCTTC
cdr3_aa: CASSDRRTGANYGYTF
d_call: TRBD1
v_call: TRBV2
j_call: TRBJ1-2
clone_size: few

cdr3_nt: TGCAGTGCCGGGCGGGAGAGTGGCTACACCTTC
cdr3_aa: CSAGRESGYTF
d_call: -
v_call: TRBV20-1
j_call: TRBJ1-2
clone_size: few

cdr3_nt: TGTGCCTTGGGGGGCAGGGCGAACACTGAAGCTTTCTTT
cdr3_aa: CALGGRANTEAFF
d_call: -
v_call: TRBV7-9
j_call: TRBJ1-1
clone_size: few

cdr3_nt: TGCGCCAGCAGCTTCGGGGGAGGGGACGACTATGGCTACACCTTC
cdr3_aa: CASSFGGGDDYGYTF
d_call: -
v_call: TRBV5-1
j_call: TRBJ1-2
clone_size: -

cdr3_nt: TGCGCCAGCAGTCCCGAGGGGCTAGCGGGAGTCGGGGAGCTGTTTTTT
cdr3_aa: CASSPEGLAGVGELFF
d_call: TRBD2
v_call: TRBV23-1
j_call: TRBJ2-2
clone_size: few

cdr3_nt: TGTGCCAGCAGTGGAGCGGGAGAAGGCGAGCAGTACTTC
cdr3_aa: CASSGAGEGEQYF
d_call: TRBD2
v_call: TRBV7-8
j_call: TRBJ2-7
clone_size: -

cdr3_nt: TGCGCCAGCAGCCTCGGACTAGCGGCGTACCAAGAGACCCAGTACTTC
cdr3_aa: CASSLGLAAYQETQYF
d_call: TRBD2
v_call: TRBV4-1
j_call: TRBJ2-5
clone_size: -

cdr3_nt: TGTACCAGCTCACCCTACAAGGGGAATCAGCCCCAGCATTTT
cdr3_aa: CTSSPYKGNQPQHF
d_call: -
v_call: TRBV18
j_call: TRBJ1-5
clone_size: -

cdr3_nt: TGTGCCAGTAGTTATGGACAGAGCGGGGAAAAACTGTTTTTT
cdr3_aa: CASSYGQSGEKLFF
d_call: -
v_call: TRBV19
j_call: TRBJ1-4
clone_size: few

cdr3_nt: TGTGCCAGCAGCGTAGAACAGGGTAGGAGATCCAATGAGCAGTTCTTC
cdr3_aa: CASSVEQGRRSNEQFF
d_call: -
v_call: TRBV11-2
j_call: TRBJ2-1
clone_size: -

cdr3_nt: TGCAGCGTAGTTACCGGGACAAGGAACACTGAAGCTTTCTTT
cdr3_aa: CSVVTGTRNTEAFF
d_call: -
v_call: TRBV29-1
j_call: TRBJ1-1
clone_size: -

cdr3_nt: TGTGCCAGCAGTTTATTAGGAAGATACACTGAAGCTTTCTTT
cdr3_aa: CASSLLGRYTEAFF
d_call: -
v_call: TRBV27
j_call: TRBJ1-1
clone_size: once

cdr3_nt: TGTGCCAGCAGTGGCCTTCGGCGGGACGGGAGCAACGAGCAGTACTTC
cdr3_aa: CASSGLRRDGSNEQYF
d_call: -
v_call: TRBV6-1
j_call: TRBJ2-7
clone_size: -

cdr3_nt: TGTGCCAGCAGGAAAGGGGGGGCCACGGTGCAGTTCTTC
cdr3_aa: CASRKGGATVQFF
d_call: -
v_call: TRBV27
j_call: TRBJ2-1
clone_size: -

cdr3_nt: TGCAGCCTGGTTTGGTCTTTACGTCGAAGCCCCACAGATACGCAGTATTTT
cdr3_aa: CSLVWSLRRSPTDTQYF
d_call: -
v_call: TRBV29-1
j_call: TRBJ2-3
clone_size: -

cdr3_nt: TGTGCCAGCAGCCTAGGGGGTCGGCAGCCCCAGCATTTT
cdr3_aa: CASSLGGRQPQHF
d_call: -
v_call: TRBV7-9
j_call: TRBJ1-5
clone_size: few

cdr3_nt: TGCAGCGTGGAAGACAGGAGGGGGGCAGATACGCAGTATTTT
cdr3_aa: CSVEDRRGADTQYF
d_call: -
v_call: TRBV29-1
j_call: TRBJ2-3
clone_size: -

cdr3_nt: TGTGCCAGCAGTACCTCCCCGACTAGCGGGACAGACAATGAGCAGTTCTTC
cdr3_aa: CASSTSPTSGTDNEQFF
d_call: TRBD2
v_call: TRBV28
j_call: TRBJ2-1
clone_size: few

cdr3_nt: TGTGCCAGCAGTGAACAGGGCGGCAATCAGCCCCAGCATTTT
cdr3_aa: CASSEQGGNQPQHF
d_call: -
v_call: TRBV6-1
j_call: TRBJ1-5
clone_size: few

cdr3_nt: TGTGCCAGCAGCGGAGACAGGGATCAGCCCCAGCATTTT
cdr3_aa: CASSGDRDQPQHF
d_call: TRBD1
v_call: TRBV27
j_call: TRBJ1-5
clone_size: -

cdr3_nt: TGTGCCAGCAGTCGAGTCTATTCCTACGAGCAGTACTTC
cdr3_aa: CASSRVYSYEQYF
d_call: -
v_call: TRBV27
j_call: TRBJ2-7
clone_size: -